The 29 T cell receptor beta chains below all came from one sample that was sequenced in a study of OX40 agonist ivuxolimab in advanced cancers. Here immunoSEQ multiplex PCR was the method, and the copy in TCRdb shows in-frame clones only, minus some. The sample contains fewer than 75,000 clones, around 89% of which appear only once. Sequencing used CD4+ or CD8+ T cells sorted from blood, obtained in a trial of the OX40 agonist ivuxolimab. These receptor sequences come from an adult with an advanced solid tumor such as melanoma, head and neck, liver or kidney cancer.

The chain is built from TRBV19 and TRBJ1-1; TRBD1 is a possible D gene (6 bases). Per the germline V gene, CDR1 is LNHDA and CDR2 is SQIVND (reference sequence). The CDR3 extends over 14 amino acids. V was trimmed by 3 bases and J by 1 base, leaving 9 bases between them. CDR3 sequence reads: CASSIWGANTEAFF. As DNA, the CDR3 is TGTGCCAGTAGTATTTGGGGGGCGAACACTGAAGCTTTCTTT. The whole variable domain, filled in from reference TRBV19 and TRBJ1-1, reads DGGITQSPKYLFRKEGQNVTLSCEQNLNHDAMYWYRQDPGQGLRLIYYSQIVNDFQKGDIAEGYSVSREKKESFPLTVTSAQKNPTAFYLCASSIWGANTEAFFGQGTRLTVV.

The chain recombines TRBV2 with TRBJ2-1, with D possibly matching TRBD2 (6 bases). Germline CDR1 is SNHLY and CDR2 is FYNNEI. CDR3 size: 15 residues. Trimming stripped 5 bases from V and 4 bases from J, with 15 bases between. In nucleotides, the CDR3 is TGTGCCAGCAGTCCATTAGCGGCCCCATACAATGAGCAGTTCTTC. Its protein product is CASSPLAAPYNEQFF.

This clone was seen a handful of times. The rearrangement joins TRBV2 to TRBJ2-5; 9 nucleotides line up with TRBD2. The CDR3 spans 15 residues. Per germline, CDR1 SNHLY and CDR2 FYNNEI. Germline trimming cut 7 bases from V and 5 bases from J; bases unmatched to any gene: 11. This CDR3 is CASKLGAGGWETQYF. The CDR3 nucleotides read TGTGCCAGCAAGCTGGGAGCGGGAGGTTGGGAGACCCAGTACTTC.

This clone was counted once. The chain recombines TRBV6-6 with TRBJ2-7; TRBD1 matches at 9 bases. In germline, CDR1 is MNHNY, CDR2 SVGAGI (reference sequence). The CDR3 totals 14 residues. After removal of 6 bases from V and 2 bases from J, the junction contained 5 bases not matched to a gene. The CDR3 bases are TGTGCCAGCAGGTCGACAGGGGGGACCTACGAGCAGTACTTC. Residues: CASRSTGGTYEQYF.

The CDR3 DNA sequence: TGTGCCAGCACTCTAAGGGGGGGAACAGATACGCAGTATTTT. Protein sequence: CASTLRGGTDTQYF. This sequence joins TRBV6-1 and TRBJ2-3, with D possibly being TRBD2 (7 bases). V was pared by 7 bases and J by 3 bases, with 14 bases between. The CDR3 contains 14 residues. The germline V gene has CDR1 MNHNS and CDR2 SASEGT.

V usage is TRBV5-1 and J usage is TRBJ1-3; D unclear. Germline lookup yields CDR1 SGHRS and CDR2 YFSETQ. V dropped 4 bases and J dropped 1 base, with 6 bases sitting between them. The CDR3 runs 13 residues. Here the CDR3 reads CASSGNSGNTIYF. The CDR3 bases are TGCGCCAGCAGCGGGAATTCTGGAAACACCATATATTTT.

The V call is TRBV29-1, the J call TRBJ2-1; 10 positions agree with TRBD2. The J segment lost 8 bases and the V segment lost 4 bases, leaving 14 bases of the junction unmatched. Germline V gene lookup returns CDR1 SQVTM and CDR2 ANQGSEA. The CDR3 runs 16 residues. The CDR3 DNA sequence: TGCAGCGTTGCAGGTTTGGGTAGCGGGAGGAGGGATGAGCAGTTCTTC. Amino acid sequence: CSVAGLGSGRRDEQFF.

For the CDR3, the DNA is TGTGCCAGTAGTATCCGGCCCGTGAACACTGAAGCTTTCTTT. Its protein product is CASSIRPVNTEAFF. This sequence joins TRBV19 and TRBJ1-1; D is ambiguous. The CDR3 has 14 amino acids. Trimming shortened V by 3 bases and J by 0 bases, and 8 bases separated the two germline ends. Looked up from germline, CDR1 is LNHDA and CDR2 is SQIVND (reference sequence).

This chain uses TRBV28 with TRBJ2-5, with 7 bases matching TRBD2. Germline V lookup: CDR1 MDHEN, CDR2 SYDVKM. The CDR3 runs 14 residues. V was pared by 8 bases and J by 1 base, with 7 bases of the junction left unmatched. CDR3: CASEVGGSQETQYF. The CDR3 region has the DNA TGTGCCAGCGAAGTGGGCGGGAGCCAAGAGACCCAGTACTTC.

The chain carries TRBV5-1 and TRBJ2-3, with D maybe TRBD1 (6 bases). This CDR3 region has 16 residues. Trimming took 0 bases from V and 4 from J, leaving 15 bases between them. From germline, CDR1 is SGHRS and CDR2 YFSETQ. CDR3 amino acids: CASSLEGRGASDTQYF. As DNA, the CDR3 is TGCGCCAGCAGCTTGGAGGGCAGGGGAGCGTCAGATACGCAGTATTTT.

The V gene is TRBV6-6, the J gene TRBJ1-1; D is ambiguous. V gave up 7 bases and J gave up 6 bases, with 12 bases separating them. CDR3 length: 12 residues. Germline CDR1 MNHNY, CDR2 SVGAGI (reference sequence). The CDR3 here is CASTYVSSEAFF. CDR3 DNA: TGTGCCAGCACCTACGTGAGTTCTGAAGCTTTCTTT.

V is TRBV9 and J is TRBJ2-1; the D gene is possibly TRBD2 (5 bases). CDR1 SGDLS and CDR2 YYNGEE come from the germline V gene. V gave up 0 bases and J gave up 1 base, with 11 bases separating them. There are 16 residues in the CDR3. The CDR3 protein is CASSVELDGSYNEQFF. CDR3 DNA: TGTGCCAGCAGCGTAGAACTAGATGGTTCCTACAATGAGCAGTTCTTC.

The V call is TRBV10-3, the J call TRBJ1-5; 10 bases map to TRBD1. J lost 5 bases, V lost 4 bases, and 2 bases had no gene match. CDR3 size: 14 residues. Germline loops: CDR1 ENHRY, CDR2 SYGVKD. The DNA for the CDR3 is TGTGCCATCAGTGGGGGGACAGGGGATCAGCCCCAGCATTTT. This encodes CAISGGTGDQPQHF.

The chain is built from TRBV6-1 and TRBJ2-3; 12 bases line up with TRBD2. This CDR3 region has 15 residues. CDR1 MNHNS and CDR2 SASEGT come from the germline V gene. J lost 5 bases, V lost 6 bases, and 6 bases had no gene match. CDR3 bases: TGTGCCAGCAGAAGACTAGCGGGAGACAAAGATACGCAGTATTTT. Translating gives CASRRLAGDKDTQYF.

This chain links TRBV9 with TRBJ2-1; 9 positions agree with TRBD1. The V gene's germline CDR1 is SGDLS and CDR2 YYNGEE. The CDR3 consists of 16 residues. Germline trimming cut 1 base from V and 9 bases from J; bases unmatched to any gene: 11. CDR3 sequence reads: CASSVTGTGIRSEQFF. The CDR3 nucleotides read TGTGCCAGCAGCGTAACCGGGACAGGGATAAGGAGTGAGCAGTTCTTC.

V and J are TRBV28 and TRBJ2-5; perhaps TRBD1 as D (6 bases). The V and J ends lost 6 bases and 2 bases respectively, with 16 bases between them. CDR3 length: 15 residues. Germline V gives CDR1 MDHEN, CDR2 SYDVKM. This CDR3 is CASSPFWGRQETQYF. The CDR3 bases are TGTGCCAGCAGCCCCTTCTGGGGGCGGCAAGAGACCCAGTACTTC.

The chain employs TRBV6-5 and TRBJ2-7; TRBD1 aligns across 8 bases. V trimming: 5 bases; J trimming: 2 bases; junction bases outside the gene matches: 5. The CDR3 length is 14 residues. Germline V lookup: CDR1 MNHEY, CDR2 SVGAGI. The CDR3 loop is CASSTGQAAYEQYF. For the CDR3, the DNA is TGTGCCAGCAGTACGGGACAGGCTGCCTACGAGCAGTACTTC.

The chain carries TRBV29-1 and TRBJ1-1, with a weak D call TRBD1 (5 bases). The CDR3 sequence is 11 residues long. The V gene's germline CDR1 is SQVTM and CDR2 ANQGSEA. Between the trimmed V and J ends, which lost 6 bases and 4 bases, there was a span of 9 bases. CDR3 in DNA: TGCAGCGTGTGGGGGGGCACTGAAGCTTTCTTT. This gives the protein CSVWGGTEAFF.

The chain uses TRBV6-1 and TRBJ2-3; TRBD2 agrees at 11 bases. The CDR3 is 17 residues long. The germline V gene encodes CDR1 MNHNS and CDR2 SASEGT. Trimming cost V 0 bases and J 5 bases; bases outside gene matches: 7. The CDR3 sequence is CASSEALLAGVVDTQYF. The CDR3 DNA is TGTGCCAGCAGTGAAGCGCTACTAGCGGGAGTGGTAGATACGCAGTATTTT.

The gene calls are TRBV7-2 and TRBJ2-7, with 13 bases matching TRBD2. CDR3 size: 14 residues. V shed 5 bases and J 6 bases; nucleotides not matched to a gene: 4. Germline V gene sequence: CDR1 SGHTA, CDR2 FQGNSA. The CDR3 DNA reads as TGTGCCAGCAGCCAGACTAGCGGGAGGACCGAGCAGTACTTC. Translating gives CASSQTSGRTEQYF.

The V gene is TRBV5-1, the J gene TRBJ2-2, with D perhaps given as TRBD1 or TRBD2 (5 bases each). The CDR3 length is 15 residues. Trimming took 2 bases from V and 3 from J, leaving 11 bases between them. The germline gives CDR1 SGHRS, CDR2 YFSETQ. The CDR3 DNA is TGCGCCAGCAGCTTTGGGCAGGGAGACACCGGGGAGCTGTTTTTT. This translates into CASSFGQGDTGELFF. The variable domain in full, completed from reference TRBV5-1 and TRBJ2-2, reads KAGVTQTPRYLIKTRGQQVTLSCSPISGHRSVSWYQQTPGQGLQFLFEYFSETQRNKGNFPGRFSGRQFSNSRSEMNVSTLELGDSALYLCASSFGQGDTGELFFGEGSRLTVL.

The V call is TRBV7-8, the J call TRBJ2-5; a possible D gene is TRBD2 (5 bases). Trimming took off 5 bases at V and 5 bases at J, with 12 bases between the two ends. This CDR3 is built from 13 residues. Germline loops: CDR1 SGHVS, CDR2 FQNEAQ. The DNA of the CDR3 is TGTGCCAGCAGCCCCCGTAGGAGGGAGACCCAGTACTTC. Its translation: CASSPRRRETQYF.

On this clone: Distinct nucleotide sequences in the sample also encode this CDR3. V is TRBV5-1 and J is TRBJ2-2, with D possibly being TRBD1 (6 bases). Between the trimmed V and J ends, which lost 2 bases and 5 bases, there was a span of 10 bases. The V gene's germline CDR1 is SGHRS and CDR2 YFSETQ. The CDR3 spans 14 residues. This CDR3 reads CASSLGGATGELFF. CDR3 nucleotide sequence: TGCGCCAGCAGCTTAGGGGGAGCAACCGGGGAGCTGTTTTTT.

On this clone itself: Germline is not matched at one junction end, which may reflect a read error. This same CDR3 is encoded by further DNA sequences in the sample. The V call is TRBV7-9, the J call TRBJ2-1, with D perhaps TRBD2 (5 bases). Germline V gene sequence: CDR1 SEHNR, CDR2 FQNEAQ (reference sequence). The CDR3 runs to 14 residues. Here the CDR3 DNA reads TGCGCCAGCGTACTTCGAGGGCGCAACAATGAGCAGTTCTTC. Protein product: CASVLRGRNNEQFF.

The chain combines TRBV21-1 with TRBJ1-4; the table gives TRBD1 as D, unverified against the DNA. TRBV21-1 is a pseudogene segment. This CDR3 has 13 residues. CDR3 sequence reads: CASIGTGNEKLFF. DNA for the CDR3: TGTGCCAGCATTGGTACAGGGAATGAAAAACTGTTTTTT.

The chain recombines TRBV5-1 with TRBJ1-1; D ambiguous. Trimming cost V 0 bases and J 3 bases, with 9 bases left between them. The CDR3 length is 14 residues. Germline V gene lookup returns CDR1 SGHRS and CDR2 YFSETQ. The CDR3 DNA follows: TGCGCCAGCAGCTTGGAGGTGGGATACACTGAAGCTTTCTTT. This translates into CASSLEVGYTEAFF.

The chain carries TRBV28 and TRBJ1-4, with TRBD1 identical over 9 bases. This CDR3 is 16 amino acids long. Germline CDR1 reads MDHEN; CDR2 reads SYDVKM. V lost 4 bases to trimming and J lost 2 bases; unmatched junction nucleotides: 5. This CDR3 reads CASSSITGGTNEKLFF. In nucleotides, the CDR3 is TGTGCCAGCAGTTCAATAACAGGGGGCACTAATGAAAAACTGTTTTTT.

This chain's CDR3 is CASSLQTDLDTQYF. CDR3 in DNA: TGTGCCAGCAGCTTACAGACAGACCTAGATACGCAGTATTTT. The J gene is TRBJ2-3, the V gene TRBV5-4, with D maybe TRBD1 (5 bases). Trimming shortened V by 2 bases and J by 5 bases, and 12 bases separated the two germline ends. Germline V gives CDR1 SGHNT, CDR2 YYREEE (reference sequence). CDR3 size: 14 residues.

This clone was observed once. The genes are TRBV7-9 and TRBJ2-1, with D perhaps being TRBD1 or TRBD2 (5 bases each). This CDR3 contains 14 residues. Trimming took off 8 bases at V and 7 bases at J, with 18 bases between the two ends. Germline CDR1 SEHNR, CDR2 FQNEAQ (reference sequence). CDR3 sequence: CASGTVATVNEQFF. DNA for the CDR3: TGTGCCAGCGGGACCGTGGCAACGGTGAATGAGCAGTTCTTC.